The 8 T cell receptor beta chains reported below all come from one sample, sequenced in a study of blood T cell repertoires in COVID-19. Using immunoSEQ multiplex PCR, the repertoire was profiled, and TCRdb retains in-frame clones only, with some absent. The data contain 140,000 or so clones, 80% of them singletons. Sequencing was done on a sample of peripheral blood. Receptor source: a woman aged 50 to 60 with acute or convalescent COVID-19.

J is TRBJ1-6 and V is TRBV30; D perhaps matches TRBD1 (5 bases). The CDR3 totals 12 residues. Per germline, CDR1 GTSNPN and CDR2 SVGIG (reference sequence). Between the trimmed V and J ends, which lost 1 base and 9 bases, there was a span of 7 bases. This chain's CDR3 is CAWSATVSPLHF. The CDR3, as DNA: TGTGCCTGGAGTGCGACAGTTTCACCCCTCCACTTT.

The chain employs TRBV9 and TRBJ1-1; D gene uncertain. The V end was cut by 4 bases, the J end by 1 base, with 17 bases between. Germline CDR1 is SGDLS and CDR2 is YYNGEE. This CDR3 region has 16 residues. CDR3 sequence: CASSPNPGRANTEAFF. CDR3 bases: TGTGCCAGCAGCCCCAACCCCGGGAGGGCGAACACTGAAGCTTTCTTT.

The rearrangement uses TRBV19 and TRBJ1-5; D is possibly TRBD1 (5 bases). The CDR3 spans 13 residues. V was clipped by 8 bases and J by 0 bases, with 8 bases between them. CDR1 and CDR2 from the germline V gene are LNHDA and SQIVND (reference sequence). CDR3 in amino acids: CASGGFSNQPQHF. DNA of the CDR3: TGTGCCAGTGGGGGGTTTAGCAATCAGCCCCAGCATTTT. The complete variable domain, with remaining parts taken from reference TRBV19 and TRBJ1-5, reads DGGITQSPKYLFRKEGQNVTLSCEQNLNHDAMYWYRQDPGQGLRLIYYSQIVNDFQKGDIAEGYSVSREKKESFPLTVTSAQKNPTAFYLCASGGFSNQPQHFGDGTRLSIL.

V and J are TRBV10-3 and TRBJ2-1; no definite D call. V shed 2 bases and J shed 8 bases, with 4 bases lying between them. Germline CDR1 reads ENHRY; CDR2 reads SYGVKD. This CDR3 is 11 amino acids long. The CDR3 DNA follows: TGTGCCATCAGTGAGGTAGATGAGCAGTTCTTC. Translation gives CAISEVDEQFF.

The chain employs TRBV14 and TRBJ1-4; D is ambiguous. The length of the CDR3 is 16 residues. Trimming removed 4 bases from V and 1 base from J, with 13 bases in between. Germline V lookup: CDR1 SGHDN, CDR2 FVKESK. CDR3 nucleotides: TGTGCCAGCAGCCCGGTCCCTTCGGGAACTAATGAAAAACTGTTTTTT. It specifies CASSPVPSGTNEKLFF.

V usage is TRBV6-5 and J usage is TRBJ2-7; TRBD1 is a possible D gene (5 bases). CDR3 length: 13 residues. Trimming pared 3 bases from V and 1 base from J, leaving 7 bases between. The germline V gene has CDR1 MNHEY and CDR2 SVGAGI. The CDR3 DNA reads as TGTGCCAGCAGTTATCCAGGGTCCTACGAGCAGTACTTC. Amino acids: CASSYPGSYEQYF.

The gene calls are TRBV12-5 and TRBJ2-2; 7 bases fit TRBD1. The CDR3 consists of 15 residues. The junction had 6 bases not matched to a gene; V was cut back by 8 bases and J by 0 bases. Germline-derived CDR1 and CDR2 are LGHNT and FRNRAP. CDR3 in DNA: TGTGCTAGTTGGGAGCAGGGGGCGAACACCGGGGAGCTGTTTTTT. This gives the protein CASWEQGANTGELFF.

V gene TRBV6-5 combines with J gene TRBJ2-3; a possible D gene is TRBD2 (5 bases). The V gene lost 7 bases and the J gene lost 3 bases, with 14 bases spanning the gap. This CDR3 spans 14 amino acids. Germline V gene data show CDR1 as MNHEY and CDR2 as SVGAGI. CDR3 in DNA: TGTGCCAGCAAGACTAACCCCCTGACAGATACGCAGTATTTT. Its translation is CASKTNPLTDTQYF.